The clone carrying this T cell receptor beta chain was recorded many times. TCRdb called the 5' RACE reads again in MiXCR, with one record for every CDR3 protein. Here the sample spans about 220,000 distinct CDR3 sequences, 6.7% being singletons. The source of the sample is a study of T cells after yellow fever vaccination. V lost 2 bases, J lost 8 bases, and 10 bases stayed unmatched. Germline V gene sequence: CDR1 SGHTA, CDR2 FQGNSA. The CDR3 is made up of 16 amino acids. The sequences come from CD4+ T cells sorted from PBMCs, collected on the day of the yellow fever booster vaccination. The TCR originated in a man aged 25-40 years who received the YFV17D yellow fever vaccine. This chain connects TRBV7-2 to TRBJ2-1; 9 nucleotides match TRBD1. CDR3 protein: CASSLTATGGIYEQFF. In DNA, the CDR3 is TGTGCCAGCAGCTTAACGGCGACAGGGGGAATTTATGAGCAGTTCTTC.